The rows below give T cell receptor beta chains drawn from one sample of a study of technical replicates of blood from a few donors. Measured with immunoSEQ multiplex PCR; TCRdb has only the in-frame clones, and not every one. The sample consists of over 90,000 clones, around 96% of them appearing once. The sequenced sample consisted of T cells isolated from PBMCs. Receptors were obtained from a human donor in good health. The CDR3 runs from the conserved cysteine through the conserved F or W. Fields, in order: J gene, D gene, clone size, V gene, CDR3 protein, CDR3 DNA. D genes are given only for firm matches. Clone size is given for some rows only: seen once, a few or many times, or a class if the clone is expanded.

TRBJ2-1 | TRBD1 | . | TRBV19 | CASSRYWDRELHNEQFF | TGTGCCAGTAGTAGGTACTGGGACAGGGAATTGCATAATGAGCAGTTCTTC
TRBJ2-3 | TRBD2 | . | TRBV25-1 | CASSLLMGLAGERDTQYF | TGTGCCAGCAGTCTCCTCATGGGACTAGCGGGAGAAAGGGATACGCAGTATTTT
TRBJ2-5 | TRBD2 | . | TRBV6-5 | CASSYSTGLAVGTQYF | TGTGCCAGCAGTTACTCGACAGGACTAGCGGTGGGGACCCAGTACTTC
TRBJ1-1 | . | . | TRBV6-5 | CASASGLTEAFF | TGTGCCAGCGCCTCTGGGCTCACTGAAGCTTTCTTT
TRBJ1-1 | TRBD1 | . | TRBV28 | CASSPPGGRNTEAFF | TGTGCCAGCAGTCCTCCAGGGGGCCGGAACACTGAAGCTTTCTTT
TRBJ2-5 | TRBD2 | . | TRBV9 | CASSHTVVREDQETQYF | TGTGCCAGCAGCCACACGGTGGTGCGGGAGGACCAAGAGACCCAGTACTTC
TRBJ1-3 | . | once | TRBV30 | CAWSPGSGNTIYF | TGTGCCTGGAGCCCAGGGTCAGGAAACACCATATATTTT
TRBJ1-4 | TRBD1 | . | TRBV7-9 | CASSFGTGPTNEKLFF | TGTGCCAGCAGCTTCGGGACAGGTCCAACTAATGAAAAACTGTTTTTT
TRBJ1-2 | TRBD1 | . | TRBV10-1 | CASGDRGCYGYTF | TGCGCCAGCGGGGACAGGGGATGCTATGGCTACACCTTC
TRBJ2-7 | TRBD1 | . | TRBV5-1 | CASSLAGGHYEQYF | TGCGCCAGCAGCTTGGCAGGGGGCCACTACGAGCAGTACTTC
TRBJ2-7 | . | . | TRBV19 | CASSMGQGLSYEQYF | TGTGCCAGTAGTATGGGCCAGGGCCTCTCCTACGAGCAGTACTTC
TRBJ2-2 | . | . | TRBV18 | CASSPNGWLTIHPGELFF | TGTGCCAGCTCACCCAACGGCTGGTTAACTATCCACCCCGGGGAGCTGTTTTTT
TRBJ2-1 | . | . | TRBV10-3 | CAISEGLGAGDLVEQFF | TGTGCCATCAGTGAGGGGCTTGGGGCAGGGGATCTGGTTGAGCAGTTCTTC
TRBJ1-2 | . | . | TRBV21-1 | CASSKDRGLGGYTF | TGTGCCAGCAGCAAAGACAGGGGGCTCGGCGGCTACACCTTC
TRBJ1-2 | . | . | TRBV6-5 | CASSYGRVPNYGYTF | TGTGCCAGCAGTTACGGCAGGGTACCCAACTATGGCTACACCTTC
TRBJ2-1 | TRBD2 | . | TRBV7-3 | CASSLGTSLNNEQFF | TGTGCCAGCAGCTTAGGGACTAGTTTAAACAATGAGCAGTTCTTC
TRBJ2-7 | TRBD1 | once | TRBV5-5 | CASITGGEQYF | TGTGCCAGCATAACAGGGGGCGAGCAGTACTTC
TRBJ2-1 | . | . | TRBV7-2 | CASSPSGSVNEQFF | TGTGCCAGCAGCCCCAGCGGGTCTGTGAATGAGCAGTTCTTC
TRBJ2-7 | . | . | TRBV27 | CASSFQGRGFYEQYF | TGTGCCAGCAGTTTTCAGGGGAGGGGATTCTACGAGCAGTACTTC
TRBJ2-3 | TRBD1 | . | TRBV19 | CASGTGRDTQYF | TGTGCCAGTGGGACAGGGAGAGATACGCAGTATTTT
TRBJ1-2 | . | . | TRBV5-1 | CASSLDGGAYGYTF | TGCGCCAGCAGCTTGGACGGGGGGGCCTATGGCTACACCTTC
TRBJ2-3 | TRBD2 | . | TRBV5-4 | CASSSGTSSWTDTQYF | TGTGCCAGCAGTTCCGGGACTAGCAGTTGGACAGATACGCAGTATTTT
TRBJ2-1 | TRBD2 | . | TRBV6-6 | CASSPPPSGRHNEQFF | TGTGCCAGCAGTCCCCCCCCTAGCGGGAGACACAATGAGCAGTTCTTC
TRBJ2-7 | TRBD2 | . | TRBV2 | CAMGGTSGAYEQYF | TGTGCCATGGGAGGGACTAGCGGGGCCTACGAGCAGTACTTC
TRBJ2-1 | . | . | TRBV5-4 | CASSLLDEQFF | TGTGCCAGCAGCTTGTTAGATGAGCAGTTCTTC
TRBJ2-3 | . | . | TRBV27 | CASSFSVGEFSDTQYF | TGTGCCAGCAGTTTTAGTGTCGGGGAGTTCTCAGATACGCAGTATTTT
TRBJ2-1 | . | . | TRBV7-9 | CASSLRAGTDNVQFF | TGTGCCAGCAGCTTAAGGGCCGGGACTGACAATGTGCAGTTCTTC
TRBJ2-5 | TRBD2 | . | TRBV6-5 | CASSFKGLAVRETQYF | TGTGCCAGCAGTTTTAAGGGACTAGCGGTGAGGGAGACCCAGTACTTC
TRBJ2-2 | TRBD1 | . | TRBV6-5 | CASSYGDSGELFF | TGTGCCAGCAGTTACGGGGACAGCGGGGAGCTGTTTTTT
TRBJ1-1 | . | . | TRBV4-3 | CASSQGGHTEAFF | TGCGCCAGCAGCCAAGGTGGGCACACTGAAGCTTTCTTT
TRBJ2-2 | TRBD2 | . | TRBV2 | CASSRGTSGRITGELFF | TGTGCCAGCAGTCGAGGGACTAGCGGGAGGATCACCGGGGAGCTGTTTTTT
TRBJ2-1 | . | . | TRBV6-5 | CASSSTGESNEQFF | TGTGCCAGCAGTTCGACGGGAGAATCTAATGAGCAGTTCTTC
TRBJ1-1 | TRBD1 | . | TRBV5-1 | CASSSKGTGFLSGTEAFF | TGCGCCAGCAGCTCTAAAGGGACAGGGTTTCTCTCGGGCACTGAAGCTTTCTTT
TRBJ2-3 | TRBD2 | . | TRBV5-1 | CASSLATSGRVDTQYF | TGCGCCAGCAGCTTGGCCACTAGCGGGAGGGTAGATACGCAGTATTTT
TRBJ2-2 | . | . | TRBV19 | CASSILHGGLNTGELFF | TGTGCCAGTAGTATATTACACGGTGGACTGAACACCGGGGAGCTGTTTTTT
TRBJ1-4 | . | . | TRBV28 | CASSLPPINEKLFF | TGTGCCAGCAGTCTCCCCCCTATTAATGAAAAACTGTTTTTT
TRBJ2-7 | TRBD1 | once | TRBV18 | CASATGTGTYEQYF | TGTGCCAGCGCAACCGGGACAGGTACCTACGAGCAGTACTTC
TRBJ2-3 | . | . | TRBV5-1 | CASSLVAGQRSTDTQYF | TGCGCCAGCAGCTTGGTCGCGGGACAGCGGTCCACAGATACGCAGTATTTT
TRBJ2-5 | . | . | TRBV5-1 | CASGVQGRGETQYF | TGCGCCAGCGGGGTGCAGGGACGGGGGGAGACCCAGTACTTC
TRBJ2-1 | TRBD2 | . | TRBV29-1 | CSVYPASGRVGEQFF | TGCAGCGTTTACCCGGCTAGCGGGAGGGTCGGTGAGCAGTTCTTC
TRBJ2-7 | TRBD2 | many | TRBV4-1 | CASRRTSASYEQYF | TGCGCCAGCAGACGAACTAGCGCATCCTACGAGCAGTACTTC
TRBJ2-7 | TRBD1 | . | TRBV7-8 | CASKRTGAYEQYF | TGTGCCAGCAAGAGGACAGGGGCCTACGAGCAGTACTTC
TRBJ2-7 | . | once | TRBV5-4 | CASSLGLSFSYEQYF | TGTGCCAGCAGCCTCGGACTCAGTTTCTCCTACGAGCAGTACTTC
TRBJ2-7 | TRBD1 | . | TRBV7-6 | CASSRQGAMSYEQYF | TGTGCCAGCAGCCGCCAGGGGGCTATGTCCTACGAGCAGTACTTC
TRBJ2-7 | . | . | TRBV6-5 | CASSYGGAGYEQYF | TGTGCCAGCAGTTACGGGGGGGCGGGGTACGAGCAGTACTTC
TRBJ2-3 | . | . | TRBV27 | CASSGTSDTQYF | TGTGCCAGCAGTGGCACATCAGATACGCAGTATTTT
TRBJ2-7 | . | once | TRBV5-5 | CASSWKDRGFYEQYF | TGTGCCAGCAGCTGGAAAGACAGAGGTTTTTACGAGCAGTACTTC
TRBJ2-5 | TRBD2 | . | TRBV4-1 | CASSPQREIDSRAQYF | TGCGCCAGCAGCCCCCAGCGGGAGATAGACTCCAGGGCCCAGTACTTC
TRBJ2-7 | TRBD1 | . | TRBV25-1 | CASSEGQGVEAYEQYF | TGTGCCAGCAGTGAGGGACAGGGAGTAGAGGCTTACGAGCAGTACTTC
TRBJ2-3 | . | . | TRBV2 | CASSDGDWAKDTQYF | TGTGCCAGCAGTGACGGGGACTGGGCAAAAGATACGCAGTATTTT
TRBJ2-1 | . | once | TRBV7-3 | CASSLTSRAANNEQFF | TGTGCCAGCAGCTTAACGTCCAGAGCGGCGAACAATGAGCAGTTCTTC
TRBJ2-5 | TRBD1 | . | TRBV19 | CASRDDRGHETQYF | TGTGCCAGTAGGGACGACAGGGGGCATGAGACCCAGTACTTC
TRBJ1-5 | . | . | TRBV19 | CASSIILNQPQHF | TGTGCCAGTAGTATAATCCTCAATCAGCCCCAGCATTTT
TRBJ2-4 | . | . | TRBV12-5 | CASGINIQYF | TGTGCTAGTGGCATAAACATTCAGTACTTC
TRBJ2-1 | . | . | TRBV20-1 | CSVRRANEQFF | TGCAGTGTTAGGAGGGCCAATGAGCAGTTCTTC